This paragraph covers one T cell receptor (beta chain) sequence. Clones were read by immunoSEQ multiplex PCR, and TCRdb kept only the in-frame ones, dropping some. The repertoire holds 200,000 to 300,000 clones, with about 88% as singletons. The data were taken from a study of blood T cell repertoires in COVID-19. This CDR3 spans 17 amino acids. Germline loops: CDR1 SGHAT, CDR2 FQNNGV. V dropped 6 bases and J dropped 2; count of bases not matched to a gene: 10. The source material was peripheral blood. The chain carries TRBV11-2 and TRBJ1-6; the match to TRBD1 covers 7 bases. This TCR was sampled from a man in his thirties or forties with active or convalescent COVID-19. In DNA, the CDR3 is TGTGCCAGCAGTTTATTCGGACAGGTCGCCTATAATTCACCCCTCCACTTT. As protein: CASSLFGQVAYNSPLHF.